Below, 31 T cell receptor beta chains from the same sample are listed, as sequenced in a study of cytomegalovirus exposure and HLA in healthy donors. Primers: 60 Vbeta forward and 13 Jbeta reverse. Clones were read by immunoSEQ multiplex PCR, and TCRdb kept only the in-frame ones, dropping some. This repertoire includes approximately 110,000 clones. The material sequenced was PBMCs. These receptors all stem from a man aged 50-59 years in good health and CMV-seronegative.

The chain uses TRBV19 and TRBJ2-7, with TRBD2 matching 11 bases. The V gene end was trimmed by 0 bases and the J gene end by 3 bases; junction bases not matched to a gene: 4. CDR3 length: 16 amino acids. Germline loops: CDR1 LNHDA, CDR2 SQIVND (reference sequence). CDR3 amino acids: CASSIDATSGIYEQYF. Here the CDR3 DNA reads TGTGCCAGTAGTATAGACGCGACTAGCGGGATCTACGAGCAGTACTTC.

The V call is TRBV6-5, the J call TRBJ2-4, with 9 bases matching TRBD2. Germline V gene lookup returns CDR1 MNHEY and CDR2 SVGAGI. The length of the CDR3 is 14 residues. V shed 6 bases and J 7 bases; nucleotides not matched to a gene: 7. As DNA, the CDR3 is TGTGCCAGCAGACCGGGACTAGCTGGTAACATTCAGTACTTC. Residues: CASRPGLAGNIQYF.

The chain is built from TRBV20-1 and TRBJ1-2; D not certain. The CDR3 sequence is 10 residues long. The V gene lost 3 bases and the J gene lost 5 bases, with 4 bases spanning the gap. Per germline, CDR1 DFQATT and CDR2 SNEGSKA (reference sequence). The DNA for the CDR3 is TGCAGTGCTAGCCTTTATGGCTACACCTTC. Protein: CSASLYGYTF.

The chain has TRBV15 and TRBJ1-1, with 10 nucleotides matching TRBD1. The CDR3 runs to 14 residues. CDR1 is LNHNV and CDR2 is YYDKDF in the germline V gene (reference sequence). With 3 bases clipped from V and 5 bases from J, the junction kept 3 bases outside the gene matches. As DNA, the CDR3 is TGTGCCACCAGCAGTAGGACAGGGGGGACTGAAGCTTTCTTT. This encodes CATSSRTGGTEAFF.

The chain uses TRBV6-1 and TRBJ2-7; 7 nucleotides match TRBD1. Unmatched junction bases numbered 3, after V lost 2 bases and J lost 2 bases. Germline V lookup: CDR1 MNHNS, CDR2 SASEGT. The length of the CDR3 is 14 residues. CDR3 in amino acids: CASSEQGTAYEQYF. DNA for the CDR3: TGTGCCAGCAGTGAACAGGGGACAGCCTACGAGCAGTACTTC.

The chain carries TRBV2 and TRBJ1-5, with 8 bases identical to TRBD1. This CDR3 contains 15 residues. J was trimmed by 2 bases and V by 5 bases; bases with no gene match: 5. Germline values: CDR1 SNHLY, CDR2 FYNNEI. This CDR3 reads CASSLDRGGNQPQHF. In nucleotides, the CDR3 is TGTGCCAGCAGTCTCGACAGGGGAGGCAATCAGCCCCAGCATTTT. Combining the CDR3 with reference TRBV2 and TRBJ1-5 gives the whole variable domain EPEVTQTPSHQVTQMGQEVILRCVPISNHLYFYWYRQILGQKVEFLVSFYNNEISEKSEIFDDQFSVERPDGSNFTLKIRSTKLEDSAMYFCASSLDRGGNQPQHFGDGTRLSIL.

The genes are TRBV5-4 and TRBJ2-7, with 9 bases lining up with TRBD1. The CDR3 is 14 amino acids. The V gene end was trimmed by 1 base and the J gene end by 2 bases; junction bases not matched to a gene: 1. Germline V gene lookup returns CDR1 SGHNT and CDR2 YYREEE (reference sequence). The CDR3 spells CASSLWDRAYEQYF. The CDR3 DNA reads TGTGCCAGCAGCTTGTGGGACAGGGCCTACGAGCAGTACTTC.

The V call is TRBV18, the J call TRBJ2-7; 8 nucleotides align to TRBD1. J gave up 2 bases and V 2 bases, and 2 bases lay outside the gene matches. The germline V gene encodes CDR1 KGHSH and CDR2 LQKENI. This CDR3 spans 14 amino acids. The CDR3 DNA reads TGTGCCAGCTCACCATCGACAGGGGCCTACGAGCAGTACTTC. It yields the protein CASSPSTGAYEQYF. The full variable domain, completed using reference TRBV18 and TRBJ2-7, is NAGVMQNPRHLVRRRGQEARLRCSPMKGHSHVYWYRQLPEEGLKFMVYLQKENIIDESGMPKERFSAEFPKEGPSILRIQQVVRGDSAAYFCASSPSTGAYEQYFGPGTRLTVT.

The chain combines TRBV5-1 with TRBJ2-2; 8 nucleotides match TRBD2. There are 16 residues in the CDR3. Trimming cost V 3 bases and J 7 bases; bases outside gene matches: 11. Germline-derived CDR1 and CDR2 are SGHRS and YFSETQ. The CDR3 DNA follows: TGCGCCAGCAGCTCGCAAGGGGGTAGCGGGATCGGGGAGCTGTTTTTT. Residues: CASSSQGGSGIGELFF.

The chain combines TRBV19 with TRBJ2-6, with D perhaps TRBD1 (5 bases). The germline V gene encodes CDR1 LNHDA and CDR2 SQIVND (reference sequence). Trimming removed 2 bases at V and 3 bases at J, with 17 bases between. This CDR3 is 18 amino acids long. CDR3 protein: CASSIRGQGRYGANVLTF. The CDR3 bases are TGTGCCAGTAGTATACGCGGCCAGGGAAGGTATGGGGCCAACGTCCTGACTTTC.

The V and J genes are TRBV30 and TRBJ2-3, with D possibly TRBD2 on 6 matching bases. The germline CDR1 and CDR2 sequences are GTSNPN and SVGIG (reference sequence). V dropped 7 bases and J dropped 2 bases, with 16 bases sitting between them. The CDR3 loop spans 14 amino acids. The DNA of the CDR3 is TGTGCCTCCCGCCTAGCGACCTACACAGATACGCAGTATTTT. Its translation is CASRLATYTDTQYF. The full variable domain, its missing parts supplied by reference TRBV30 and TRBJ2-3, is SQTIHQWPATLVQPVGSPLSLECTVEGTSNPNLYWYRQAAGRGLQLLFYSVGIGQISSEVPQNLSASRPQDRQFILSSKKLLLSDSGFYLCASRLATYTDTQYFGPGTRLTVL.

This CDR3 reads CASSPLQGPEQYF. DNA for the CDR3: TGTGCCAGCTCACCTTTACAGGGACCCGAGCAGTACTTC. This sequence joins TRBV18 and TRBJ2-7; tentative D call: TRBD1 (6 bases). From germline, CDR1 is KGHSH and CDR2 LQKENI. With 3 bases removed from V and 6 bases from J, the gap between germline ends came to 12 bases. There are 13 residues in the CDR3.

The chain joins TRBV12-5 to TRBJ2-2; 9 bases line up with TRBD2. CDR1 is LGHNT and CDR2 is FRNRAP in the germline V gene. This CDR3 spans 14 amino acids. J lost 6 bases, V lost 2 bases, and 1 base had no gene match. In DNA form, the CDR3 reads TGTGCTAGTGGTTTGCCTAGCGGGGCCGGGGAGCTGTTTTTT. Translated: CASGLPSGAGELFF.

This chain connects TRBV4-1 to TRBJ2-1; 8 bases agree with TRBD2. Germline V gives CDR1 MGHRA, CDR2 YSYEKL. V was clipped by 0 bases and J by 9 bases; unmatched bases: 7. CDR3 length: 15 amino acids. The CDR3 is CASSQESTGGREQFF. The CDR3 nucleotides read TGCGCCAGCAGCCAAGAGTCGACGGGGGGGCGTGAGCAGTTCTTC.

The V gene is TRBV4-3, the J gene TRBJ2-5; 13 bases are a match to TRBD2. Germline V gives CDR1 LGHNA, CDR2 YSLEER. The CDR3 runs 18 residues. Trimming at V came to 1 base and at J to 1 base, leaving 6 bases not matched to a gene. For the CDR3, the DNA is TGCGCCAGCAGCCAAGCACTAGCGGGAGGGCCGCTCCAAGAGACCCAGTACTTC. Translating it yields CASSQALAGGPLQETQYF.

The CDR3: CASSQPLKGRTGHGELFF. For the CDR3, the DNA is TGCGCCAGCAGCCAACCCTTGAAAGGCCGAACAGGGCACGGGGAGCTGTTTTTT. The genes are TRBV4-1 and TRBJ2-2, with a weak D call TRBD1 (6 bases). V lost 2 bases to trimming and J lost 7 bases, with 23 bases between them. Germline lookup yields CDR1 MGHRA and CDR2 YSYEKL. The CDR3 is 18 residues long.

This CDR3 is CASSKTGFDNSPLHF. The CDR3 nucleotides are TGTGCCAGCAGTAAAACAGGGTTTGACAATTCACCCCTCCACTTT. V gene TRBV6-1 combines with J gene TRBJ1-6, with D possibly matching TRBD1 (6 bases). V lost 5 bases and J 7 bases, leaving 15 bases between the germline ends. Germline V gene data show CDR1 as MNHNS and CDR2 as SASEGT. This CDR3 comprises 15 residues.

The chain carries TRBV9 and TRBJ2-5, with TRBD1 matching over 7 bases. The V gene's germline CDR1 is SGDLS and CDR2 YYNGEE. The CDR3 contains 13 residues. V lost 1 base, J lost 5 bases, and 2 bases stayed unmatched. The CDR3 nucleotides are TGTGCCAGCAGCGTAACACAGGGGGAGACCCAGTACTTC. Translating gives CASSVTQGETQYF.

V gene TRBV7-9 combines with J gene TRBJ2-3, with D unresolved. The CDR3 is 12 residues long. Trimming shortened V by 7 bases and J by 0 bases, and 5 bases separated the two germline ends. Looked up from germline, CDR1 is SEHNR and CDR2 is FQNEAQ (reference sequence). The CDR3 is CASTTSTDTQYF. CDR3 nucleotide sequence: TGTGCCAGCACCACTAGCACAGATACGCAGTATTTT.

V gene TRBV4-3 combines with J gene TRBJ2-5; 7 bases match TRBD1. The CDR3 covers 16 residues. After removal of 3 bases from V and 5 bases from J, the junction contained 12 bases not matched to a gene. From germline, CDR1 is LGHNA and CDR2 YSLEER. The CDR3 nucleotides are TGCGCCAGCAGCCACGGTAGAACAGGGGAATGGGAGACCCAGTACTTC. Translating it yields CASSHGRTGEWETQYF.

The V call is TRBV27, the J call TRBJ2-7; the D gene is possibly TRBD2 (5 bases). The CDR3 is made up of 15 amino acids. Trimming cost V 3 bases and J 4 bases, with 16 bases left between them. Looked up from germline, CDR1 is MNHEY and CDR2 is SMNVEV (reference sequence). This CDR3 reads CASSLRETVLYEQYF. The CDR3, as DNA: TGTGCCAGCAGTTTGAGGGAAACAGTCCTTTACGAGCAGTACTTC.

V gene TRBV27 combines with J gene TRBJ1-6; possibly TRBD1 for D (6 bases). CDR3 length: 13 residues. The V gene's germline CDR1 is MNHEY and CDR2 SMNVEV (reference sequence). The germline V and J ends were trimmed by 5 bases and 11 bases, with 13 bases remaining between them. For the CDR3, the DNA is TGTGCCAGCAGTATACAGGGAGCGGCACCCCTCCACTTT. Protein product: CASSIQGAAPLHF.

V is TRBV10-3 and J is TRBJ1-2, with 9 bases fitting TRBD1. This CDR3 is 17 amino acids long. V was clipped by 2 bases and J by 4 bases; unmatched bases: 11. Germline values: CDR1 ENHRY, CDR2 SYGVKD. The CDR3 spells CAISEEGGQGKIYGYTF. CDR3 DNA: TGTGCCATCAGTGAGGAGGGAGGACAGGGGAAAATCTATGGCTACACCTTC.

V usage is TRBV19 and J usage is TRBJ2-3, with 8 bases lining up with TRBD1. Germline loops: CDR1 LNHDA, CDR2 SQIVND (reference sequence). Losses at the gene ends were 4 bases for V and 5 bases for J; bases not matched to a gene: 5. The CDR3 runs 14 residues. CDR3 in amino acids: CASSSQGAGDTQYF. As DNA, the CDR3 is TGTGCCAGTAGTAGTCAGGGGGCGGGAGATACGCAGTATTTT.

V is TRBV9 and J is TRBJ2-2, with D maybe TRBD1 (6 bases). The CDR3 consists of 13 residues. V was cut by 6 bases and J by 6 bases, with 12 bases left in between. Germline lookup yields CDR1 SGDLS and CDR2 YYNGEE. The CDR3 sequence: CASNLQGSGELFF. CDR3 sequence (DNA): TGTGCCAGCAACCTACAGGGCTCCGGGGAGCTGTTTTTT.

J is TRBJ1-4 and V is TRBV18; TRBD1 matches at 10 bases. The germline V gene encodes CDR1 KGHSH and CDR2 LQKENI. Unmatched junction bases numbered 6, after V lost 3 bases and J lost 8 bases. The CDR3 is 15 amino acids. CDR3 DNA sequence: TGTGCCAGCTCACCCGGACAGGGGGTTTTCGAAAAACTGTTTTTT. Its protein is CASSPGQGVFEKLFF.

This chain uses TRBV6-6 with TRBJ2-5; D not certain. Judging by the DNA end, TRBJ2-7 fits better; the J call may be wrong. Germline V gives CDR1 MNHNY, CDR2 SVGAGI (reference sequence). This CDR3 contains 15 residues. The CDR3 bases are TGTGCCAGCAGTTACTCGATTCACAGCTTCTACGAGCAGTACTTC. Translating it yields CASSYSIHSFYEQYF.

The genes are TRBV15 and TRBJ1-4, with D maybe TRBD1 (5 bases). Per the germline V gene, CDR1 is LNHNV and CDR2 is YYDKDF (reference sequence). CDR3 length equals 16 residues. V was trimmed by 3 bases and J by 8 bases, leaving 19 bases between them. CDR3 residues: CATSRVPSGGGEKLFF. DNA of the CDR3: TGTGCCACCAGCAGGGTCCCATCGGGGGGTGGGGAAAAACTGTTTTTT.

The rearrangement uses TRBV11-1 and TRBJ1-1; no firm D call. The CDR3 totals 15 residues. Germline CDR1 and CDR2: SGHAT and FQDESV (reference sequence). V was shortened by 0 bases and J by 0 bases, with 8 bases between the two germline ends. The CDR3 DNA reads as TGTGCCAGCAGCTTAGCGGCGGGAGTGAACACTGAAGCTTTCTTT. Residues: CASSLAAGVNTEAFF.

V gene TRBV28 combines with J gene TRBJ1-2; D might be TRBD1 (6 bases). The V gene's germline CDR1 is MDHEN and CDR2 SYDVKM. V was clipped by 6 bases and J by 4 bases, with 21 bases between them. This CDR3 comprises 16 residues. The CDR3 region is CASSPPPTGVLYGYTF. The CDR3 nucleotides read TGTGCCAGCAGCCCCCCTCCGACAGGCGTTCTCTATGGCTACACCTTC.

On this clone: The sample contains more than one DNA sequence encoding this CDR3. The rearrangement uses TRBV13 and TRBJ2-7; D perhaps matches TRBD1 (7 bases). The CDR3 loop spans 15 amino acids. Trimming took 5 bases from V and 4 from J, leaving 18 bases between them. CDR1 and CDR2 from the germline V gene are PRHDT and FYEKMQ (reference sequence). CDR3 sequence (DNA): TGTGCCAGCAGCCAAAGACAGGGAGGAGGGTACGAGCAGTACTTC. It codes for CASSQRQGGGYEQYF.